The source of this T cell receptor beta chain is a study of T-cell memory formation after mild COVID-19. Findings and limits, study-wide: Second-wave clones that peaked on day 37 lacked confirmed SARS-CoV-2 specificity.

The authors produced TCR alpha and TCR beta cDNA libraries with sample barcodes and UMIs by 5'RACE using constant-segment primers. TCRdb independently ran MiXCR on the 5' RACE reads; one entry per CDR3 protein. Of approximately 290,000 distinct CDR3 sequences detected, around 15% appear once; the ten largest clones hold 22%. Details on this clonotype: Its specificity is not known.

Trimming shortened V by 3 bases and J by 11 bases, and 16 bases separated the two germline ends. The CDR3 contains 13 residues. CDR1 is MNHEY and CDR2 is SMNVEV in the germline V gene (reference sequence). The sequence was obtained from a man in his late teens or twenties who had mild COVID-19 (a few samples of this study predate the infection). Cell type and time point are not known. V gene TRBV27 combines with J gene TRBJ1-1; maybe TRBD1 (5 bases). Material: PBMCs or a T cell subset sorted from them (not recorded which). The chain's CDR3 is CASSLTPGSPAFF. The DNA of the CDR3 is TGTGCCAGCAGTTTGACCCCAGGGAGTCCGGCTTTCTTT.